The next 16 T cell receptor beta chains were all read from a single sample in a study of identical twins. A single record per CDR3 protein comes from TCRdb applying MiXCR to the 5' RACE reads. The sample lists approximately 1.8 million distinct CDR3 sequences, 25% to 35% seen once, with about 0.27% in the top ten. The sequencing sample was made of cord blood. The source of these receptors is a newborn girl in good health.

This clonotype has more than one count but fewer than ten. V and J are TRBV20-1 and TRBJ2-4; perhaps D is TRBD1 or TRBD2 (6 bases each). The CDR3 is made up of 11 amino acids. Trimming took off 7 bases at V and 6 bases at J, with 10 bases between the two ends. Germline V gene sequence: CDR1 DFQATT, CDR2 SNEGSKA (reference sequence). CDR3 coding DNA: TGCAGTGTCAGGGGAGGAAACATTCAGTACTTC. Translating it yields CSVRGGNIQYF.

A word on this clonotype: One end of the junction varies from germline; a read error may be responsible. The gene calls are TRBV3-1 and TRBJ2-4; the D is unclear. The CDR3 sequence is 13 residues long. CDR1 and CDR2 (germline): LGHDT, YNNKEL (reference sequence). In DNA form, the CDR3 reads TGTGCCAGCAGCCAAGTCGGGCCCTACGAGCAGTGCTTC. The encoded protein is CASSQVGPYEQCF. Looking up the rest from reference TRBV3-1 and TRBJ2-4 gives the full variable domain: DTAVSQTPKYLVTQMGNDKSIKCEQNLGHDTMYWYKQDSKKFLKIMFSYNNKELIINETVPNRFSPKSPDKAHLNLHINSLELGDSAVYFCASSQVGPYEQCFGAGTRLSVL.

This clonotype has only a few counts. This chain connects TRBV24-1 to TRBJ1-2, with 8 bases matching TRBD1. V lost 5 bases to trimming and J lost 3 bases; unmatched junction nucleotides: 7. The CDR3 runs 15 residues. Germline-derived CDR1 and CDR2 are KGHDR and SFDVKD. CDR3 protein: CATSGTSQGDYGYTF. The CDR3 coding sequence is TGTGCCACCAGTGGAACCTCACAGGGGGACTATGGCTACACCTTC.

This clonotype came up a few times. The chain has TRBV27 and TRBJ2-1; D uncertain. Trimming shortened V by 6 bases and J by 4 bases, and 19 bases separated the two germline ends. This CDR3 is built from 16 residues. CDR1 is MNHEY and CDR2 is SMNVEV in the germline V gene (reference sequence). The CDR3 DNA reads TGTGCCAGCAGCTACCTTGGGAAGTGGGCTTACAATGAGCAGTTCTTC. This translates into CASSYLGKWAYNEQFF.

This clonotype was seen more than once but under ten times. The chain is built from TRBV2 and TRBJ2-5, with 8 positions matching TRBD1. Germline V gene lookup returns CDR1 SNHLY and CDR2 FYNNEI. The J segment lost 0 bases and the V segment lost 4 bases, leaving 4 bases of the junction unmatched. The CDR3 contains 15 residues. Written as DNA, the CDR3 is TGTGCCAGCAGTGGGACAGGGTACTACCAAGAGACCCAGTACTTC. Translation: CASSGTGYYQETQYF.

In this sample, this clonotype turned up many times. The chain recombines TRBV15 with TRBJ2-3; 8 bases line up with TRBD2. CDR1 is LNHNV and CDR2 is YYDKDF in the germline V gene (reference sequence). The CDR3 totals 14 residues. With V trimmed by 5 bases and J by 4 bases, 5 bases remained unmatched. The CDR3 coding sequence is TGTGCCACCAGCGTCGAGGGACTAGCAGATACGCAGTATTTT. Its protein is CATSVEGLADTQYF.

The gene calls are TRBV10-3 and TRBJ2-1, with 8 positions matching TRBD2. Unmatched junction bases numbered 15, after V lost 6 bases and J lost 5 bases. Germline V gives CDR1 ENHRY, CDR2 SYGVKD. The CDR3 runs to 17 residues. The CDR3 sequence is CAISPGTSRGGNNEQFF. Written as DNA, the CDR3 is TGTGCCATCAGCCCGGGGACTAGTCGGGGGGGCAACAATGAGCAGTTCTTC.

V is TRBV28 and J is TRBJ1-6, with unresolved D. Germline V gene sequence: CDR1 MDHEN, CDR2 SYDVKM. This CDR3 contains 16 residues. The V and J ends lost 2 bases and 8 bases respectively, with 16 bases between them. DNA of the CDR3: TGTGCCAGCAGTTTAGGTTTACGGAACCTCCATTCACCCCTCCACTTT. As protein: CASSLGLRNLHSPLHF.

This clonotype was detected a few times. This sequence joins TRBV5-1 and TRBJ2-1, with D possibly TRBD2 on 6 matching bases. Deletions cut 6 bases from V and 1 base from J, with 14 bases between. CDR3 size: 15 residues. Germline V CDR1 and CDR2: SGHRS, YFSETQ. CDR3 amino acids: CASNSRDSSYNEQFF. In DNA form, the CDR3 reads TGCGCCAGCAATTCCCGGGACTCGTCCTACAATGAGCAGTTCTTC.

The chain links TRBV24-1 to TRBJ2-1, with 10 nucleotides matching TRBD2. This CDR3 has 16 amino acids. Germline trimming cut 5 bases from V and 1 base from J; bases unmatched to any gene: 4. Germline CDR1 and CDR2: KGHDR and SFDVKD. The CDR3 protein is CATSASGGSSYNEQFF. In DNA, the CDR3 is TGTGCCACCAGTGCTAGCGGGGGAAGTTCCTACAATGAGCAGTTCTTC.

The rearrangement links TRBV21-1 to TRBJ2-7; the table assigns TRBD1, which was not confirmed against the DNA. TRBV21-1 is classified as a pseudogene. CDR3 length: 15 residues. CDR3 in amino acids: CASSKACGPGYEQYF. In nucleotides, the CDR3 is TGTGCCAGCAGCAAAGCATGTGGGCCAGGCTACGAGCAGTACTTC.

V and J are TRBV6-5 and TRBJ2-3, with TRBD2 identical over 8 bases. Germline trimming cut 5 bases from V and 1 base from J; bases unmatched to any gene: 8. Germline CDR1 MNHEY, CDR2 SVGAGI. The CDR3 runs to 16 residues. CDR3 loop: CASSPSSGIGTDTQYF. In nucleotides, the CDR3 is TGTGCCAGCAGTCCCAGTAGCGGGATAGGCACAGATACGCAGTATTTT.

CDR3 residues: CASSKLGAGDYETQYF. CDR3 DNA: TGCGCCAGCAGTAAGTTGGGAGCGGGGGATTATGAGACCCAGTACTTC. V usage is TRBV10-1 and J usage is TRBJ2-5, with TRBD2 matching over 8 bases. This CDR3 has 16 amino acids. Germline V CDR1 and CDR2: WNHNN, SYGVQD (reference sequence). V trimming: 5 bases; J trimming: 5 bases; junction bases outside the gene matches: 13.

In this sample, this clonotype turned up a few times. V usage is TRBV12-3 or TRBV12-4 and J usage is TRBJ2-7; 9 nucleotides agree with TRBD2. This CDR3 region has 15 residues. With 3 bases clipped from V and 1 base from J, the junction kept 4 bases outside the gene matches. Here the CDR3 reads CASSFSTSGSYEQYF. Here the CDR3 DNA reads TGTGCCAGCAGTTTCTCGACTAGCGGTTCCTACGAGCAGTACTTC.

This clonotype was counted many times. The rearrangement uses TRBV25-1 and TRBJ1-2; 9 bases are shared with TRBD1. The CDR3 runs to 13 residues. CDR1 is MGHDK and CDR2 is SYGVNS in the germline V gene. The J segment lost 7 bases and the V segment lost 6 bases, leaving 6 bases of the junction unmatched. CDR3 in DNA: TGTGCCAGCAGCAGAGGGACAGGGTTTGGCTACACCTTC. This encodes CASSRGTGFGYTF.

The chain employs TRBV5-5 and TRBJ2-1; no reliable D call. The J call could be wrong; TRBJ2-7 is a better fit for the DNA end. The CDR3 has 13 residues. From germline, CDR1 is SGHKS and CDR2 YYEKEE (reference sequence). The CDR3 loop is CASSWGFYNEQYF. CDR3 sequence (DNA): TGTGCCAGCAGCTGGGGTTTCTACAATGAGCAGTACTTC.